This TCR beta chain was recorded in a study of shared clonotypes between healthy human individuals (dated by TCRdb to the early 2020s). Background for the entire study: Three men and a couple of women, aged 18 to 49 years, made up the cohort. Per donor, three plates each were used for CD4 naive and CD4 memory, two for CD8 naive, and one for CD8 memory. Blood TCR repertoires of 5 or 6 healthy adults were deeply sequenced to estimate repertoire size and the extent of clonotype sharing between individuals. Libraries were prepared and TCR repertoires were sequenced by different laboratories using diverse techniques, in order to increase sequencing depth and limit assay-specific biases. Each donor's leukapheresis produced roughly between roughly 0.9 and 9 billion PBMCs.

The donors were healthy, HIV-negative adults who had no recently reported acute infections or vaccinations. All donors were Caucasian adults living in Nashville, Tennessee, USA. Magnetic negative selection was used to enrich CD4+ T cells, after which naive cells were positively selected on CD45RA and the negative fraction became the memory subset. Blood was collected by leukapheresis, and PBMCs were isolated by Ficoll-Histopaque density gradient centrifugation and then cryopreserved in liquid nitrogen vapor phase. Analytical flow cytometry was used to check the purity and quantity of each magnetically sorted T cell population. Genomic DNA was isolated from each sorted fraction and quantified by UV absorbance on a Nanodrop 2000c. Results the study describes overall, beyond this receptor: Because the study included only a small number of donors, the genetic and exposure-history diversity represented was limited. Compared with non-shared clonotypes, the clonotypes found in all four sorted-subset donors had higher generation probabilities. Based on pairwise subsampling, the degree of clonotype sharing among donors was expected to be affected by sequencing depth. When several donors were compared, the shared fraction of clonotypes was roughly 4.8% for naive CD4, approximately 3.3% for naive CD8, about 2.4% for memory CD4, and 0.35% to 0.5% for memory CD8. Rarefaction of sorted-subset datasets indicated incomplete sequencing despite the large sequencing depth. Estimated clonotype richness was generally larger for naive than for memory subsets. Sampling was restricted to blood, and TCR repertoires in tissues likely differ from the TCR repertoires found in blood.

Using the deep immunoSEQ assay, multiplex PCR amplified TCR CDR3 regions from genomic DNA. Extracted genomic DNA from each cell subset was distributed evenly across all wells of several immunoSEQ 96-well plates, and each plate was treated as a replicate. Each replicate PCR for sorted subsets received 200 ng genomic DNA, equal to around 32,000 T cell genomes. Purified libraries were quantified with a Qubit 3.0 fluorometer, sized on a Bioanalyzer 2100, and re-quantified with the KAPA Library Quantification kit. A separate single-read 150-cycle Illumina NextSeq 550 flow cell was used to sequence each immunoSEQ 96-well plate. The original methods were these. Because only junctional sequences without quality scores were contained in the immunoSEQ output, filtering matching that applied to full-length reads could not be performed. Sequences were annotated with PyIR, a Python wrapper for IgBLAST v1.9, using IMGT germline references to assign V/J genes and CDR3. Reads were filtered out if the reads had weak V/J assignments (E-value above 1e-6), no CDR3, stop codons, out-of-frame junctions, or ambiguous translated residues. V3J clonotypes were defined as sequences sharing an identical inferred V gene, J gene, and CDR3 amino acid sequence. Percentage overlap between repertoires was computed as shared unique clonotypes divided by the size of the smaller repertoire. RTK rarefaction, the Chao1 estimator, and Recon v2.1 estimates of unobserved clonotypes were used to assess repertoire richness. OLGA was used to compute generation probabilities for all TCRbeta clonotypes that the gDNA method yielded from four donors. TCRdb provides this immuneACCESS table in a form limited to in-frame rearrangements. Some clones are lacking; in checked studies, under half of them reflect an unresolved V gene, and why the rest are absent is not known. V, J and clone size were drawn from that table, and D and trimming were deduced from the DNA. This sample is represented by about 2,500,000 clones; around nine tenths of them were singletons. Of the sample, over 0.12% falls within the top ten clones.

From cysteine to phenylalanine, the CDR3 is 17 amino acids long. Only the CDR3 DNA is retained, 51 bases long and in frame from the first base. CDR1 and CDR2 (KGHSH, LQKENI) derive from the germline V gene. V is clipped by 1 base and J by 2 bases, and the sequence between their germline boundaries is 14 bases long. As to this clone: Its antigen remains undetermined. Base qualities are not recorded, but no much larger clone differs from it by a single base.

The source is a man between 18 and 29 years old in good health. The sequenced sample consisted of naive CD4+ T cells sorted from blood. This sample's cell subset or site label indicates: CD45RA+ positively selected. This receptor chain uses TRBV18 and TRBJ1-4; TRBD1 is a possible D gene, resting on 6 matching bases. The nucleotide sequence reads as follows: TGTGCCAGCTCACCACTGGGGGCGACTCCCACTAATGAAAAACTGTTTTTT. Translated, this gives CASSPLGATPTNEKLFF.